Each of the 9 T cell receptor beta chains below was sequenced from the same sample in a study of shared clonotypes between healthy human individuals. This table comes from immunoSEQ multiplex PCR, and its TCRdb copy is limited to in-frame clones, with some not included. The sample carries fewer than 600,000 clones, roughly 80% recorded once. The sequenced sample was PBMCs. These receptors all come from a woman between 35 and 50 years old in good health. Some clones in this sample may be carry-over from other donors' samples.

The CDR3 loop reads CASSLGTGEGYEQYF. The CDR3 DNA is TGTGCCAGCAGTTTGGGGACAGGGGAAGGCTACGAGCAGTACTTC. The rearrangement uses TRBV6-5 and TRBJ2-7; 10 bases fit TRBD1. This CDR3 has 15 residues. J lost 3 bases, V lost 4 bases, and 6 bases had no gene match. The V gene's germline CDR1 is MNHEY and CDR2 SVGAGI.

The V and J genes are TRBV5-1 and TRBJ1-1; the D is unclear. This CDR3 spans 16 amino acids. Germline CDR1 and CDR2: SGHRS and YFSETQ. The V end was cut by 2 bases, the J end by 1 base, with 15 bases between. The CDR3 loop is CASSLGIRQRNTEAFF. The CDR3 DNA reads TGCGCCAGCAGCTTAGGGATTCGGCAGAGGAACACTGAAGCTTTCTTT.

This clone was seen a handful of times. J is TRBJ1-1 and V is TRBV7-3; perhaps TRBD1 as D (5 bases). Germline V gene lookup returns CDR1 SGHTA and CDR2 FQGTGA. The ends were cut back, 4 bases at V and 5 bases at J, with 14 bases in the middle. This CDR3 has 14 residues. The CDR3 sequence is CASSSGTSGTEAFF. The CDR3 DNA is TGTGCCAGCAGCTCTGGGACCTCGGGAACTGAAGCTTTCTTT.

The V call is TRBV10-1, the J call TRBJ2-7, with unresolved D. Germline loops: CDR1 WNHNN, CDR2 SYGVQD (reference sequence). The CDR3 covers 13 residues. Trimming removed 0 bases at V and 5 bases at J, with 8 bases between. Here the CDR3 DNA reads TGCGCCAGCAGTGAGTCCTGGGTGCACGAGCAGTACTTC. It is translated as CASSESWVHEQYF.

V is TRBV28 and J is TRBJ2-1, with a weak D call TRBD2 (5 bases). Trimming shortened V by 7 bases and J by 12 bases, and 19 bases separated the two germline ends. Germline values: CDR1 MDHEN, CDR2 SYDVKM. The CDR3 loop spans 13 amino acids. Here the CDR3 DNA reads TGTGCCAGCAACCTCCCCCGGGGTCGTCGGCAGTTCTTC. Translating it yields CASNLPRGRRQFF.

To note about this clone: Other DNA sequences within the sample encode an identical CDR3. CDR3 nucleotides: TGCAGTGCTTTAAACACAGATACGCAGTATTTT. Translating it yields CSALNTDTQYF. This chain joins TRBV20-1 and TRBJ2-3; no reliable D call. Trimming cost V 5 bases and J 2 bases, with 5 bases left between them. Germline V CDR1 and CDR2: DFQATT, SNEGSKA (reference sequence). This CDR3 region has 11 residues.

As for this clone: A far larger clone is one nucleotide away, so this likely arose from a read error. Other DNA sequences of this sample code for an identical CDR3. This sequence joins TRBV30 and TRBJ2-5; no clear D gene. The CDR3 contains 15 residues. V dropped 0 bases and J dropped 1 base, with 12 bases sitting between them. The germline V gene encodes CDR1 GTSNPN and CDR2 SVGIG (reference sequence). The CDR3: CAWSVLGHGQETQYF. Here the CDR3 DNA reads TGTGCCTGGAGTGTACTCGGGCACGGCCAAGAGACCCAGTACTTC.

This chain uses TRBV10-2 with TRBJ2-1; D is perhaps TRBD1 (5 bases). Germline V gene data show CDR1 as WSHSY and CDR2 as SAAADI. V was pared by 0 bases and J by 13 bases, with 13 bases between. CDR3 length: 13 residues. The CDR3 coding sequence is TGCGCCAGCAGTGAGTCGCCCCGGACACTACAGTTCTTC. It translates to CASSESPRTLQFF.

This chain links TRBV4-1 with TRBJ1-2; D ambiguous. V gave up 1 base and J gave up 6 bases, with 18 bases separating them. The CDR3 is 16 residues long. CDR1 and CDR2 from the germline V gene are MGHRA and YSYEKL. CDR3 region: CASSQAGSLSHDGYTF. The CDR3 coding sequence is TGCGCCAGCAGCCAAGCGGGCAGCCTTTCACACGATGGCTACACCTTC.